The 7 T cell receptor beta chains listed next were all sequenced from one sample in a study of a mutant IDH1 vaccine in newly diagnosed glioma. The time point: week 35, safety follow-up. In every dose of vaccine, 300 ug of mutant IDH1 20-mer peptide was given alongside topical imiquimod. No antigen is known for these receptors. Assay: immunoSEQ multiplex PCR; the TCRdb copy retains only in-frame clones and omits some. Among around 41,000 clones listed, approximately 92% were seen once. Here the sequenced sample was PBMCs, taken from a glioma patient whose treatment included an IDH1 peptide vaccine. The source is a man in his forties with glioma.

The chain is built from TRBV18 and TRBJ2-5; unclear D gene. This CDR3 is built from 13 residues. Trimming shortened V by 3 bases and J by 1 base, and 6 bases separated the two germline ends. Germline CDR1 reads KGHSH; CDR2 reads LQKENI. CDR3 DNA sequence: TGTGCCAGCTCACCCGGAATCCAAGAGACCCAGTACTTC. This codes for CASSPGIQETQYF.

V is TRBV9 and J is TRBJ2-7, with 7 bases lining up with TRBD1. The CDR3 consists of 16 residues. J lost 2 bases, V lost 4 bases, and 12 bases had no gene match. CDR1 SGDLS and CDR2 YYNGEE come from the germline V gene. CDR3 coding DNA: TGTGCCAGCAGCCCCGCCGCCGGACAGGTGACCTACGAGCAGTACTTC. This codes for CASSPAAGQVTYEQYF.

The V gene is TRBV10-3, the J gene TRBJ2-3, with 7 bases aligning to TRBD1. The CDR3 contains 14 residues. V lost 8 bases and J lost 0; bases outside the gene matches: 5. Germline V gene sequence: CDR1 ENHRY, CDR2 SYGVKD. This CDR3 reads CAISRDSSTDTQYF. In DNA form, the CDR3 reads TGTGCCATCTCCCGGGACAGCAGCACAGATACGCAGTATTTT.

This chain links TRBV6-4 with TRBJ1-2, with 11 bases that match TRBD1. The J segment lost 3 bases and the V segment lost 5 bases, leaving 8 bases of the junction unmatched. Germline V gene lookup returns CDR1 MRHNA and CDR2 SNTAGT. The CDR3 has 16 amino acids. This CDR3 is CASSLTGTGGYYGYTF. CDR3 DNA sequence: TGTGCCAGCAGTCTAACCGGGACAGGGGGTTACTATGGCTACACCTTC.

The chain has TRBV4-3 and TRBJ2-7, with 8 bases matching TRBD2. CDR3 length: 15 residues. Trimming cost V 0 bases and J 7 bases; bases outside gene matches: 8. Germline loops: CDR1 LGHNA, CDR2 YSLEER. The CDR3 DNA is TGCGCCAGCAGCCAAGAGGGCGGGAGGATTCGAGAGCAGTACTTC. Protein: CASSQEGGRIREQYF.

The chain combines TRBV6-1 with TRBJ1-5, with a tentative D call TRBD1 (6 bases). V was shortened by 6 bases and J by 2 bases, with 14 bases between the two germline ends. The length of the CDR3 is 15 residues. Germline V gene lookup returns CDR1 MNHNS and CDR2 SASEGT. CDR3 DNA: TGTGCCAGCAGCCCCACCAGGGGTGGCAATCAGCCCCAGCATTTT. Amino acids: CASSPTRGGNQPQHF.

The chain uses TRBV4-1 and TRBJ2-7; TRBD2 matches 7 bases. The CDR3 extends over 15 amino acids. Germline assignment: CDR1 MGHRA and CDR2 YSYEKL. J gave up 0 bases and V 1 base, and 3 bases lay outside the gene matches. The CDR3 bases are TGCGCCAGCAGCCAAGTGGGCGGGAGCTCCTACGAGCAGTACTTC. It codes for CASSQVGGSSYEQYF.